Given below is one T cell receptor (beta chain) in context. Its antigen is not identified. Data came from immunoSEQ multiplex PCR; TCRdb stores just in-frame clones and leaves some out. The sample has about 72,000 clones; roughly 84% are singletons. Trimming took 4 bases from V and 0 from J, leaving 11 bases between them. The V gene's germline CDR1 is SGHNT and CDR2 YYREEE (reference sequence). There are 16 residues in the CDR3. The data derive from a study of T cell responses to AZD1222 COVID-19 vaccine. Study details: Pooled samples include second doses given at about 4 or 12 weeks. Notes on the study in general: Dominant at 160-218 and 743-854, vaccine-associated CD4 TCRs also spanned spike. Clonal diversity was possibly underestimated; the donors were predominantly white British and more often female. It was only a handful of AZD1222 recipients who were seropositive at baseline.

The material was peripheral blood, obtained on day 0 of AZD1222 vaccination. The chain joins TRBV5-4 to TRBJ1-6, with D hard to call. This TCR derives from an adult in good health. CDR3 nucleotide sequence: TGTGCCAGCAGCCCCGGGGAGGCCTCCTATAATTCACCCCTCCACTTT. Its protein product is CASSPGEASYNSPLHF.